The rows below give T cell receptor beta chains drawn from one sample of a study of regulatory T cells in long-lasting Graves disease. TCRdb reprocessed the multiplex PCR reads with MiXCR, giving one entry per CDR3 protein. The table lists 350,000 to 450,000 distinct CDR3 sequences, about 12% of them singletons. These data are also associated with another study on T cells in Graves' hyperthyroidism and ophthalmopathy.

Sequenced here: peripheral blood mononuclear cells (PBMCs), sampled at new diagnosis, from a patient treated with antithyroid drugs. Receptor source: a young woman with Graves disease. The CDR3 runs from the conserved cysteine through the conserved F or W. The D gene is left open where the match is weak. Size is stated for part of the rows, as once, few or many counts, or as a class when the clone is expanded.

>TRBJ2-7|many|NA|TRBV12-3/TRBV12-4
TGTGCCAGCAGATTGGGGGGCGAGCAGTACTTC
CASRLGGEQYF
>TRBJ2-2|many|NA|TRBV12-3/TRBV12-4
TGTGCCAGCAGTTCTGGACTCGGGGAGCTGTTTTTT
CASSSGLGELFF
>TRBJ2-3|many|NA|TRBV28
TGTGCCAGCAGTTCCCCCGACAGGCTCACCACAGATACGCAGTATTTT
CASSSPDRLTTDTQYF
>TRBJ1-2|many|NA|TRBV24-1
TGTGCCACCAGTAGCCGCACAGAAAATGGCTACACCTTC
CATSSRTENGYTF
>TRBJ2-1|many|NA|TRBV5-1
TGCGCCAGCAGGTATCAACAAGGGCTTTGGGTCTTC
CASRYQQGLWVF
>TRBJ2-1|NA|TRBD2|TRBV20-1
TGCAGTGCTCCGACTAGCCGAGGCAATGAGCAGTTCTTC
CSAPTSRGNEQFF
>TRBJ2-3|many|TRBD1|TRBV12-5
TGTGCTAGTGGAGAGGGAAGGGACAGCTCAAACACAGATACGCAGTATTTT
CASGEGRDSSNTDTQYF
>TRBJ2-1|many|NA|TRBV15
TGTGCCACCAGCCCTACTAGCTACAATGAGCAGTTCTTC
CATSPTSYNEQFF
>TRBJ1-2|few|NA|TRBV6-2/TRBV6-3
TGTGCCAGCAGTTCTCAGGGACTCGGTCATGGCTACACCTTC
CASSSQGLGHGYTF
>TRBJ2-3|many|TRBD1|TRBV10-1
TGCGCCAGCAGTGAGTACAGGGGGCGATCCACAGATACGCAGTATTTT
CASSEYRGRSTDTQYF
>TRBJ1-4|many|TRBD1|TRBV7-9
TGTGCCAGCCTCCGGGACAGGGGAGATGAAAAACTGTTTTTT
CASLRDRGDEKLFF
>TRBJ1-2|many|NA|TRBV29-1
TGCAGCGTTTACTCCGGGACGGAGTACTATGGCTACACCTTC
CSVYSGTEYYGYTF
>TRBJ2-7|NA|NA|TRBV2
TGTGCCAGCATGAGGGAAACCTACGAGCAGTACTTC
CASMRETYEQYF
>TRBJ2-3|NA|TRBD2|TRBV7-9
TGTGCCAGCAGCGGGACTAGCGGGGGGGCCGATTACACAGATACGCAGTATTTT
CASSGTSGGADYTDTQYF
>TRBJ2-5|few|TRBD1|TRBV20-1
TGCAGTGCTAGAGATCGGACAGGGTGGTATCAAGAGACCCAGTACTTC
CSARDRTGWYQETQYF
>TRBJ2-5|many|TRBD2|TRBV20-1
TGCAGTGCCGAAGGGCGGGAGGAGACCCAGTACTTC
CSAEGREETQYF
>TRBJ2-3|many|TRBD2|TRBV6-5
TGTGCCAGCAGTTACTCTTCTTCTAGCGGGAGTGACTCTACAGATACGCAGTATTTT
CASSYSSSSGSDSTDTQYF
>TRBJ2-2|many|NA|TRBV3-1
TGCGCCAGCAGCGAATCTGATAGGACCGGGGAGCTGTTTTTT
CASSESDRTGELFF
>TRBJ1-5|many|NA|TRBV11-2
TGTGCCAGCAGCTTTCGCCCAGGCGCAGATCAGCCCCAGCATTTT
CASSFRPGADQPQHF
>TRBJ1-1|NA|NA|TRBV27
TGTGCCAGCAGTCTTGAGTGGAGGGTGAACACTGAAGCTTTCTTT
CASSLEWRVNTEAFF
>TRBJ1-1|few|NA|TRBV3-2
TGTGCCAACAGCCGAAGGGATTACCATCATCTGAACACTGAAGCTTTCTTT
CANSRRDYHHLNTEAFF
>TRBJ2-5|NA|TRBD2|TRBV6-5
TGTGCCAGCAGTTACGGGTCTAGCGGGAGAGGTCTAGAGACCCAGTACTTC
CASSYGSSGRGLETQYF
>TRBJ2-2|many|TRBD1|TRBV12-3/TRBV12-4
TGTGCCAGCAGTGGACAGGGGGCGAGCGGGGAGCTGTTTTTT
CASSGQGASGELFF
>TRBJ2-7|once|NA|TRBV5-6
TGTGCCAGCAGCTTTTACCCCGGGGCAGGGCGCTCCTACGAGCAGTACTTC
CASSFYPGAGRSYEQYF
>TRBJ2-7|few|NA|TRBV27
TGTGCCAGCAGTTTTGTGGGGGGCCACCACGAGCAGTACTTC
CASSFVGGHHEQYF
>TRBJ1-4|few|NA|TRBV6-2/TRBV6-3
TGTGCCAGCAGTTACTCGGGGGGGCATTTCGAAAAACTGTTTTTT
CASSYSGGHFEKLFF
>TRBJ1-1|many|NA|TRBV20-1
TGCAGTGCTAGAGATGGTCAGGGGTCTGAAACTGAAGCTTTCTTT
CSARDGQGSETEAFF
>TRBJ2-5|NA|TRBD1|TRBV20-1
TGCAGTGCTAGAGTCGGGGACAGGGCTGGAGAGACCCAGTACTTC
CSARVGDRAGETQYF
>TRBJ2-1|few|TRBD1|TRBV12-3/TRBV12-4
TGTGCCAGCCATGAGACAGGGGTACCGCACAATGAGCAGTTCTTC
CASHETGVPHNEQFF